The clone carrying this T cell receptor beta chain was counted once. Its matching antigen is unknown. This CDR3 is 16 amino acids long. CDR1 is SGHAT, CDR2 FQNNGV, per germline. Trimming removed 4 bases from V and 5 bases from J; junction bases left unmatched: 9. Making the TCR beta libraries involved quantitative 5'-RACE with molecular barcodes. TCRdb analysed the 5' RACE reads with MiXCR anew, one entry per CDR3 protein. The sample includes roughly 370,000 distinct CDR3 sequences, approximately 20% seen only once; the top ten take about a sixth. These data come from a study of CD8 T cells in ankylosing spondylitis. Study-level findings and limits: The study looked at matched synovial fluid samples from ankylosing spondylitis patients. Disease-linked clones were reported to be significantly enriched there. A TCR beta motif made of fewer than ten highly homologous variants seemed typical of ankylosing spondylitis blood. Some motif variants were previously reported in reactive arthritis synovial fluid and blood. Within peripheral blood, clones linked to disease were CD8+ and relatively rare.

This sequence originates from a male donor with ankylosing spondylitis. The chain couples TRBV11-2 to TRBJ2-5; TRBD2 matches at 11 bases. The sample comprised blood, either unsorted or a sorted T cell fraction (not recorded which). The CDR3 reads CASSSQTSGSGETQYF. In nucleotides, the CDR3 is TGTGCCAGCAGCTCTCAAACTAGCGGGAGTGGTGAGACCCAGTACTTC.